This T cell receptor (beta chain) was sequenced in a study of vaccination and CD4 T cells after COVID-19. Study-wide findings and caveats: The study examined relatively few convalescent patients and included no early post-infection timepoints.

The treatment denotes: roughly 11-day PBMC culture with coronavirus spike peptide pools or control peptides (ViraFEST assay). CD4+ T cells were isolated by negative selection after approximately eleven days of culture. The CDR3 consists of 18 residues. Germline V gives CDR1 MNHEY, CDR2 SVGEGT. V was clipped by 6 bases and J by 6 bases; unmatched bases: 13. With the Oncomine TCR Beta short-read assay, DNA from cultured CD4+ T cells was sequenced. Researchers extracted genomic DNA from CD4+ T cells that had been cultured. TCRdb ran MiXCR on the PCR reads and lists one entry per CDR3 protein. This table holds under 25,000 distinct CDR3 sequences, around 48% found once. Notes on this clonotype: What it recognizes is unknown.

Sequenced sample: CD4+ T cells from blood, cultured in vitro. The chain couples TRBV6-2 or TRBV6-3 to TRBJ2-3; TRBD2 agrees at 15 bases. The sequence was obtained from a human donor who had recovered from COVID-19. The CDR3 reads CASRKIGTSGGRGDTQYF. CDR3 nucleotides: TGTGCCAGCAGGAAAATCGGGACTAGCGGGGGGCGAGGTGATACGCAGTATTTT.